What follows are 9 T cell receptor beta chains derived from one specimen sequenced in a study of blood T cell repertoires in COVID-19. Sequencing used immunoSEQ multiplex PCR; TCRdb keeps in-frame clones, though not all of them. This sample has about 260,000 clones, with around 89% found just once. The specimen was PBMCs or T cells enriched from blood (not recorded which). All receptors derive from a woman in her 30s with acute COVID-19.

This chain uses TRBV28 with TRBJ2-1; maybe TRBD1 (5 bases). V lost 5 bases, J lost 7 bases, and 15 bases lay in between. This CDR3 contains 14 residues. Germline V gene lookup returns CDR1 MDHEN and CDR2 SYDVKM. The CDR3 nucleotides are TGTGCCAGCAGTCCCACCCAGGGAAGAAATGAGCAGTTCTTC. Translation gives CASSPTQGRNEQFF.

V usage is TRBV15 and J usage is TRBJ2-5; 8 nucleotides line up with TRBD1. The CDR3 extends over 14 amino acids. J gave up 2 bases and V 1 base, and 0 bases lay outside the gene matches. The germline gives CDR1 LNHNV, CDR2 YYDKDF (reference sequence). CDR3 in amino acids: CATSRGTGQETQYF. Written as DNA, the CDR3 is TGTGCCACCAGCAGAGGGACAGGGCAAGAGACCCAGTACTTC.

The chain recombines TRBV13 with TRBJ2-2; the match to TRBD2 covers 11 bases. The germline gives CDR1 PRHDT, CDR2 FYEKMQ (reference sequence). V shed 4 bases, J shed 5 bases, and the junction held 9 bases outside the gene matches. The CDR3 spans 17 residues. The CDR3 region is CASSSLAGGPGTGELFF. The CDR3 DNA follows: TGTGCCAGCAGCTCTTTAGCGGGAGGGCCGGGAACCGGGGAGCTGTTTTTT.

The chain is built from TRBV11-2 and TRBJ2-2, with 9 positions matching TRBD1. The CDR3 has 15 residues. The V segment lost 3 bases and the J segment 7 bases; nucleotides outside the gene matches: 6. Germline CDR1 reads SGHAT; CDR2 reads FQNNGV. CDR3 nucleotide sequence: TGTGCCAGCAGCTTGAGGACAGGGGCGGGCGGGGAGCTGTTTTTT. This translates into CASSLRTGAGGELFF.

The rearrangement joins TRBV6-5 to TRBJ2-7, with a tentative D call TRBD2 (6 bases). Trimming shortened V by 2 bases and J by 3 bases, and 11 bases separated the two germline ends. The CDR3 spans 14 residues. In germline, CDR1 is MNHEY, CDR2 SVGAGI. CDR3 sequence: CASSYDGGLYEQYF. CDR3 DNA: TGTGCCAGCAGTTACGATGGAGGGCTCTACGAGCAGTACTTC.

DNA for the CDR3: TGTGCCAGCAGCCTCAACTCAGGGTTACGCGAGACCCAGTACTTC. Its protein is CASSLNSGLRETQYF. This sequence joins TRBV7-3 and TRBJ2-5, with D maybe TRBD1 (5 bases). The ends were cut back, 5 bases at V and 5 bases at J, with 18 bases in the middle. CDR3 length equals 15 residues. Germline CDR1 SGHTA, CDR2 FQGTGA.

The chain carries TRBV5-1 and TRBJ2-1, with a tentative D call TRBD2 (6 bases). The CDR3 runs 14 residues. Germline V gene data show CDR1 as SGHRS and CDR2 as YFSETQ. V was clipped by 5 bases and J by 7 bases, with 16 bases between them. CDR3 amino acids: CASRSGSEVNEQFF. The CDR3 DNA reads TGCGCCAGCAGATCCGGGAGCGAAGTAAATGAGCAGTTCTTC.

The chain is built from TRBV27 and TRBJ2-7, with a tentative D call TRBD2 (5 bases). Germline CDR1 is MNHEY and CDR2 is SMNVEV (reference sequence). This CDR3 region has 15 residues. V was shortened by 6 bases and J by 2 bases, with 17 bases between the two germline ends. CDR3 region: CASRALGQTTYEQYF. CDR3 DNA sequence: TGTGCCAGCAGGGCTTTAGGGCAGACTACCTACGAGCAGTACTTC.

The rearrangement uses TRBV6-2 or TRBV6-3 and TRBJ2-1; 8 bases agree with TRBD2. Germline values: CDR1 MNHEY, CDR2 SVGEGT. Trimming took 2 bases from V and 4 from J; bases not matched to a gene: 13. CDR3 length: 18 amino acids. The CDR3 DNA is TGTGCCAGCAGTTACGAGTCCGGGACTAGGAGGTCTTACAATGAGCAGTTCTTC. This encodes CASSYESGTRRSYNEQFF.